Shown below are 9 T cell receptor beta chains from a single sample sequenced in a study of tumor-infiltrating lymphocytes in primary liver carcinoma. TCR beta cDNA was prepared out of roughly 520 ng total RNA by means of a constant-region primer. Nested multiplex PCR, run for three rounds with slightly modified ARM-PCR, yielded TCR beta libraries. For 10 cycles apiece, the opening two PCR rounds ran with TRBV1-TRBV30 forward primers and a C-beta reverse primer. TCRdb independently ran MiXCR on the multiplex PCR reads; one entry per CDR3 protein. The sample holds 60,000 or so distinct CDR3 sequences; roughly 70% are singletons and the top ten take approximately 50%. Co-extraction yielded RNA and DNA from approximately 20-30 mg of unsorted bulk tissue. The sequencing sample was made of liver tumor tissue from sampling region 2. The subset is: tumor region T2, inferior pole. These TCRs come from a middle-aged man with primary liver carcinoma and hepatitis B virus infection.

About this clonotype: Its ends do not fully match the called genes, so a read error is possible. The chain carries TRBV11-2 and TRBJ2-7; 9 bases align to TRBD1. The V gene's germline CDR1 is SGHAT and CDR2 FQNNGV. The CDR3 has 15 residues. The CDR3 region is CAISLRWTGENVQYF. The DNA for the CDR3 is TGTGCCATCAGCTTACGATGGACAGGGGAAAACGTGCAGTACTTC.

A word on this clonotype: The junction departs from germline at one end; a sequencing error may be responsible. V usage is TRBV10-3 and J usage is TRBJ2-3; 11 bases align to TRBD2. Germline loops: CDR1 ENHRY, CDR2 SYGVKD. CDR3 length: 18 amino acids. Written as DNA, the CDR3 is TGTGCCATCACTGAATCCCTCCGACTAGCGGGAACCACAGATGCGCAGTATTTT. Translated: CAITESLRLAGTTDAQYF.

A remark on this clonotype: One junction end does not reproduce the germline sequence, and a read error may be involved. V usage is TRBV29-1 and J usage is TRBJ1-2; 9 positions agree with TRBD1. Germline CDR1 SQVTM, CDR2 ANQGSEA. CDR3 length: 14 amino acids. The CDR3 DNA reads TGCAACGTTGCCGGGACAGGGCTTGATGCTGGCTACACCTTC. The encoded protein is CNVAGTGLDAGYTF.

This clonotype was seen a few times. A junction boundary mismatches the germline segment, possibly from a read error. V is TRBV7-9 and J is TRBJ2-5; TRBD2 matches at 9 bases. CDR1 and CDR2 from the germline V gene are SEHNR and FQNEAQ (reference sequence). The length of the CDR3 is 15 residues. CDR3 sequence (DNA): TGTGCCGGCAGCAGGACTAGCGAGGGCCTAGAGACCCAGTACTTC. Its translation is CAGSRTSEGLETQYF.

Of note for this clonotype: One end of the junction is discordant with germline, which a read error may explain. V gene TRBV6-1 combines with J gene TRBJ2-7; D possibly corresponds to TRBD1 (6 bases). Germline CDR1 MNHNS, CDR2 SASEGT. The CDR3 contains 14 residues. The CDR3 spells CASSEPEQGGEQYF. The CDR3 DNA follows: TGTGCTAGCAGTGAACCCGAACAGGGCGGCGAGCAGTACTTC.

A note on this clonotype: The missing conserved phenylalanine or tryptophan at the end of this CDR3 makes a read error likely. The J gene is TRBJ2-7, the V gene TRBV9; D might be TRBD1 (6 bases). The CDR3 length is 14 residues. Germline V CDR1 and CDR2: SGDLS, YYNGEE. V was pared by 3 bases and J by 4 bases, with 14 bases between. The CDR3 DNA follows: TGTGCCAGCAGCGCCGGGACACATGATTACGAGCAGTACTTA. Its translation is CASSAGTHDYEQYL.

The chain carries TRBV11-2 and TRBJ1-1; TRBD1 matches 7 bases. The V and J ends lost 8 bases and 0 bases, in that order; junction bases with no gene match: 12. The CDR3 sequence is 16 residues long. Germline V gene lookup returns CDR1 SGHAT and CDR2 FQNNGV. The CDR3 loop is CASCSPRGLVNTEAFF. The CDR3, as DNA: TGTGCCAGCTGCTCACCCAGGGGGTTGGTGAACACTGAAGCTTTCTTT.

This chain links TRBV6-5 with TRBJ2-3; weak D call: TRBD2 (5 bases). CDR3 size: 15 residues. Germline values: CDR1 MNHEY, CDR2 SVGAGI. Trimming left V 10 bases short and J 1 base short, with 18 bases between. The CDR3 protein is CANNPSRSGTDTQYF. CDR3 bases: TGTGCCAACAACCCTAGCAGGTCTGGCACAGATACGCAGTATTTT.

This clonotype appeared a single time. One end of the junction does not line up with germline, which may come from a read error. This sequence joins TRBV28 and TRBJ2-5; no reliable D call. The CDR3 is made up of 13 amino acids. Germline CDR1 MDHEN, CDR2 SYDVKM. CDR3: CACGKEYQETQYF. The CDR3 region has the DNA TGTGCCTGCGGTAAAGAGTACCAAGAGACCCAGTATTTC.